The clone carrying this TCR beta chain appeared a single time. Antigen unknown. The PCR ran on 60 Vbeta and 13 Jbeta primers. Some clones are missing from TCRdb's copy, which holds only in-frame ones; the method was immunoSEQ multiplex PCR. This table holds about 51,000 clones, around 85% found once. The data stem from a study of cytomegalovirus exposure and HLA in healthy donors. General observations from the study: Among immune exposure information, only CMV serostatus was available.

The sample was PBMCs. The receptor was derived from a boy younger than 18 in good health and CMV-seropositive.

Here the CDR3 DNA reads TGTGCCACCCCCCTATCGGGTGAGCAGTTCTTC. Residues: CATPLSGEQFF. This chain links TRBV7-9 with TRBJ2-1; D gene ambiguous. CDR1 SEHNR and CDR2 FQNEAQ come from the germline V gene (reference sequence). V was shortened by 10 bases and J by 9 bases, with 13 bases between the two germline ends. CDR3 length: 11 residues. Using reference TRBV7-9 and TRBJ2-1 for the parts outside the CDR3, the full variable domain is DTGVSQNPRHKITKRGQNVTFRCDPISEHNRLYWYRQTLGQGPEFLTYFQNEAQLEKSRLLSDRFSAERPKGSFSTLEIQRTEQGDSAMYLCATPLSGEQFFGPGTRLTVL.